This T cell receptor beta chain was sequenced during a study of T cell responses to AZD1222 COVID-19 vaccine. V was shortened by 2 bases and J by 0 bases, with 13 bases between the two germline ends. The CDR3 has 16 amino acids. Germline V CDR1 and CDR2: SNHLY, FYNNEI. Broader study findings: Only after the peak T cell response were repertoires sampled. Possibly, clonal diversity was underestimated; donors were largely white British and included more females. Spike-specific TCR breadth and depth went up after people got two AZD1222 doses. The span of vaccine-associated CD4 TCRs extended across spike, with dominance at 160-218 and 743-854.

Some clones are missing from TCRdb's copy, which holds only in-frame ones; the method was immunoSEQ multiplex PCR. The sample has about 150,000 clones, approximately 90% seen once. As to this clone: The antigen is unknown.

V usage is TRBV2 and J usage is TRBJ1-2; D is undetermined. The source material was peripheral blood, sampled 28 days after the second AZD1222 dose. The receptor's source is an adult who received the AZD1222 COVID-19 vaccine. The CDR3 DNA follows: TGTGCCAGCAGTGAAATTTGGTGGGAAGCTAACTATGGCTACACCTTC. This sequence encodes CASSEIWWEANYGYTF.